The subject of this entry is one T cell receptor (beta chain). The antigen remains unidentified. This entry belongs to a study of type 1 regulatory T cells. Overall study: T-allo10 is a Tr1-enriched, alloantigen-specific CD4 T cell product made in vitro.

Study observations and caveats: Compared with non-Tr1 cells, Tr1 cells showed a narrower TCR repertoire.

TCRdb independently ran MiXCR on the reads; one entry per CDR3 protein. The sample includes about 65,000 distinct CDR3 sequences, approximately 50% seen only once; the top ten take about 2%. The sequenced material came from cultured non-Tr1 T cells, either the whole culture or a sorted T cell fraction (not recorded which). The source of this sequence is a human donor in good health.

The CDR3 spells CASSPGLGAYEQYF. The DNA for the CDR3 is TGTGCCAGCAGTCCGGGACTAGGGGCCTACGAGCAGTACTTC. The chain couples TRBV12-3 or TRBV12-4 to TRBJ2-7; 8 nucleotides agree with TRBD2. Trimming took 5 bases from V and 2 from J; bases not matched to a gene: 5. The CDR3 spans 14 residues.